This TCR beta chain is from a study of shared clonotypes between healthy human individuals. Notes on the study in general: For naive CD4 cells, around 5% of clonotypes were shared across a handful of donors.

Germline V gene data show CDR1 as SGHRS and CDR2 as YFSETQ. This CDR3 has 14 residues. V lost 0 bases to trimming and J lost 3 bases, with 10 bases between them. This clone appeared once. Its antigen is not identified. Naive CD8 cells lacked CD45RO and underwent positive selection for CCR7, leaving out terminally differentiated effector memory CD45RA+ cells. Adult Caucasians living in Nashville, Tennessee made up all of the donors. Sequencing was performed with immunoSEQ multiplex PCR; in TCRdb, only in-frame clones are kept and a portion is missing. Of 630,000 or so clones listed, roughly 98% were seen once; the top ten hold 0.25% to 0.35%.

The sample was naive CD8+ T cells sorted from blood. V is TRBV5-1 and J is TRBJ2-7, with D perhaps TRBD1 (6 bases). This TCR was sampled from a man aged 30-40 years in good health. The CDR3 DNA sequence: TGCGCCAGCAGCTTGGCCGAGACAGGCTACGAGCAGTACTTC. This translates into CASSLAETGYEQYF.